This T cell receptor beta chain was captured in a study of blood T cell repertoires in COVID-19. This clone was counted once. Authors' analysis steps: Estimation of nucleated cell counts was performed using reference gene primer amplification. The protocol was immunoSEQ multiplex PCR, while the TCRdb copy is restricted to in-frame clones and leaves out a portion. V, J and clone size are those of that table, while D and trimming were read from the DNA. The sample records some 250,000 clones, 88% being singletons. Germline V lookup: CDR1 GTSNPN, CDR2 SVGIG (reference sequence). Trimming pared 7 bases from V and 4 bases from J, leaving 11 bases between. The CDR3 is 12 residues long.

The rearrangement links TRBV30 to TRBJ1-3; unclear D gene. This receptor was obtained from a middle-aged woman who had recovered from COVID-19. Source material: peripheral blood. The CDR3 loop is CALGFSGNTIYF. As DNA, the CDR3 is TGTGCCTTGGGGTTTTCAGGAAACACCATATATTTT.